This entry lists 21 T cell receptor beta chains sequenced from one sample in a study of blood T cell repertoires in COVID-19. Profiled with immunoSEQ multiplex PCR; TCRdb holds only in-frame clones, not every one. Of 140,000 or so clones listed, approximately 86% are singletons. Sequencing was done on a sample of peripheral blood. These receptors all stem from a woman between 45 and 60 years old with acute or convalescent COVID-19.

The genes are TRBV6-5 and TRBJ1-6, with TRBD1 matching 8 bases. The junction had 2 bases not matched to a gene; V was cut back by 0 bases and J by 7 bases. CDR1 is MNHEY and CDR2 is SVGAGI in the germline V gene. The CDR3 loop spans 15 amino acids. This chain's CDR3 is CASSYSRQGNSPLHF. Here the CDR3 DNA reads TGTGCCAGCAGTTACTCTCGACAGGGGAATTCACCCCTCCACTTT.

The chain has TRBV7-6 and TRBJ2-7; D not certain. Looked up from germline, CDR1 is SGHVS and CDR2 is FNYEAQ. CDR3 length: 13 residues. V lost 1 base and J 3 bases, leaving 7 bases between the germline ends. Here the CDR3 DNA reads TGTGCCAGCAGCTTAGTAGCCTACTACGAGCAGTACTTC. Its protein product is CASSLVAYYEQYF.

V gene TRBV19 combines with J gene TRBJ1-5; weak D call: TRBD1 (6 bases). Trimming removed 6 bases at V and 5 bases at J, with 20 bases between. The CDR3 is made up of 16 amino acids. Germline V gives CDR1 LNHDA, CDR2 SQIVND (reference sequence). This CDR3 reads CASRPTPARGDQPQHF. As DNA, the CDR3 is TGTGCCAGTAGACCAACCCCCGCCAGGGGCGATCAGCCCCAGCATTTT.

V gene TRBV9 combines with J gene TRBJ2-7; 11 bases match TRBD1. This CDR3 contains 14 residues. V shed 4 bases, J shed 6 bases, and the junction held 6 bases outside the gene matches. The germline V gene has CDR1 SGDLS and CDR2 YYNGEE. CDR3 residues: CASSLRDRGFEQYF. In DNA, the CDR3 is TGTGCCAGCAGCTTACGGGACAGGGGGTTCGAGCAGTACTTC.

CDR3 nucleotides: TGTGCCAGCAGCTCGGCCAGGGAGACCCAGTACTTC. It is translated as CASSSARETQYF. This chain joins TRBV5-6 and TRBJ2-5, with no clear D. Germline-derived CDR1 and CDR2 are SGHDT and YYEEEE. There are 12 residues in the CDR3. V lost 3 bases and J lost 5, with 8 bases in between.

The chain uses TRBV7-3 and TRBJ2-3; D is ambiguous. CDR3 length equals 12 residues. Germline CDR1 and CDR2: SGHTA and FQGTGA. V shed 3 bases and J shed 1 base, with 2 bases lying between them. This CDR3 is CASSFGTDTQYF. The CDR3 DNA reads as TGTGCCAGCAGCTTCGGCACAGATACGCAGTATTTT.

There are a few counts of this clone. The chain carries TRBV5-1 and TRBJ1-5; 7 bases are a match to TRBD1. This CDR3 contains 16 residues. V shed 4 bases and J 1 base; nucleotides not matched to a gene: 8. Germline CDR1 is SGHRS and CDR2 is YFSETQ. The CDR3 bases are TGCGCCAGCAGCCCGAAACCGACAGGGAGCAATCAGCCCCAGCATTTT. Amino acid sequence: CASSPKPTGSNQPQHF.

Only a few counts were recorded for this clone. CDR3 in DNA: TGTGCCAGCAGCGGCGGACAGGGTAACTCCTACGAGCAGTACTTC. The encoded protein is CASSGGQGNSYEQYF. The rearrangement uses TRBV9 and TRBJ2-7, with TRBD1 identical over 8 bases. The germline gives CDR1 SGDLS, CDR2 YYNGEE. V gave up 3 bases and J gave up 0 bases; unmatched junction bases: 5. CDR3 size: 15 residues.

CDR3 sequence (DNA): TGTGCCAGCAGTGAGCTGGACAGGGCGGAGTTCTTC. Its protein product is CASSELDRAEFF. J is TRBJ2-1 and V is TRBV6-1; 8 bases are a match to TRBD1. CDR1 and CDR2 (germline): MNHNS, SASEGT. The CDR3 is 12 residues long. The trim removed 3 bases at V and 14 bases at J, leaving 6 bases unmatched.

The rearrangement uses TRBV2 and TRBJ1-3; the D gene is possibly TRBD1 (6 bases). The CDR3 is 15 residues long. Trimming took 6 bases from V and 4 from J, leaving 16 bases between them. Germline CDR1 and CDR2: SNHLY and FYNNEI. CDR3 sequence (DNA): TGTGCCAGCAGCAAGTGGGCAGGGGAAGGAAACACCATATATTTT. Protein sequence: CASSKWAGEGNTIYF.

This clone was picked up one time. The chain joins TRBV2 to TRBJ2-3, with 14 bases lining up with TRBD2. CDR1 and CDR2 from the germline V gene are SNHLY and FYNNEI. V shed 5 bases, J shed 5 bases, and the junction held 6 bases outside the gene matches. The CDR3 runs 16 residues. CDR3 sequence: CASSSGLAGEGDTQYF. As DNA, the CDR3 is TGTGCCAGCAGTTCGGGACTAGCGGGAGAGGGAGATACGCAGTATTTT.

The CDR3 region has the DNA TGTGCTCCTCGGGCGGGAGGGTCCTACGAGCAGTACTTC. Protein sequence: CAPRAGGSYEQYF. The chain links TRBV30 to TRBJ2-7; 9 bases align to TRBD2. This CDR3 is built from 13 residues. CDR1 and CDR2 (germline): GTSNPN, SVGIG (reference sequence).

The chain couples TRBV12-3 or TRBV12-4 to TRBJ1-1, with D uncertain. The length of the CDR3 is 11 residues. The V end lost 10 bases, the J end lost 2 bases, and 8 bases lay between the germline ends. CDR3 loop: CAIQDNTEAFF. The CDR3 nucleotides are TGTGCCATTCAGGATAACACTGAAGCTTTCTTT.

V gene TRBV27 combines with J gene TRBJ2-1; weak D call: TRBD1 (6 bases). The V end lost 6 bases, the J end lost 1 base, and 13 bases lay between the germline ends. The CDR3 is made up of 15 amino acids. Looked up from germline, CDR1 is MNHEY and CDR2 is SMNVEV (reference sequence). The CDR3 nucleotides read TGTGCCAGCAGCCATTGGGACAAATCCTACAATGAGCAGTTCTTC. It encodes CASSHWDKSYNEQFF.

This clone was recorded once. The chain is built from TRBV11-2 and TRBJ2-1; the D gene is possibly TRBD1 (7 bases). The ends were cut back, 2 bases at V and 15 bases at J, with 14 bases in the middle. The CDR3 covers 12 residues. CDR1 is SGHAT, CDR2 FQNNGV, per germline. CDR3 sequence (DNA): TGTGCCAGCAGCTTAACGACAGGGAGGCTGTTCTTC. It translates to CASSLTTGRLFF.

The chain carries TRBV13 and TRBJ1-1; D perhaps matches TRBD1 (6 bases). V lost 2 bases and J 12 bases, leaving 16 bases between the germline ends. There are 13 residues in the CDR3. Germline loops: CDR1 PRHDT, CDR2 FYEKMQ (reference sequence). For the CDR3, the DNA is TGTGCCAGCAGCTTACCGCAGGGGCCCTACCCTTTCTTT. Residues: CASSLPQGPYPFF.

V gene TRBV20-1 combines with J gene TRBJ1-1; D gene uncertain. The CDR3 is made up of 13 amino acids. In germline, CDR1 is DFQATT, CDR2 SNEGSKA (reference sequence). Trimming took off 3 bases at V and 4 bases at J, with 12 bases between the two ends. The CDR3 bases are TGCAGTGCTAGTAGAGAAGCGCCCACTGAAGCTTTCTTT. Residues: CSASREAPTEAFF.

The V call is TRBV11-1, the J call TRBJ2-7; the D is unclear. Deletions cut 8 bases from V and 2 bases from J, with 10 bases between. Germline CDR1 and CDR2: SGHAT and FQDESV (reference sequence). The CDR3 is 12 residues long. The CDR3 DNA sequence: TGTGCCAGCTCCGACTGGGCCTACGAGCAGTACTTC. Translation gives CASSDWAYEQYF.

The chain recombines TRBV7-3 with TRBJ2-3; the D gene is possibly TRBD2 (6 bases). V dropped 3 bases and J dropped 3 bases, with 10 bases sitting between them. There are 14 residues in the CDR3. Germline V gene sequence: CDR1 SGHTA, CDR2 FQGTGA. Written as DNA, the CDR3 is TGTGCCAGCAGCTTGGGACTGAGGACAGATACGCAGTATTTT. As protein: CASSLGLRTDTQYF.

CDR3 sequence: CASSQDGGDEAFF. The CDR3 DNA sequence: TGTGCCAGCAGCCAAGATGGGGGGGATGAAGCTTTCTTT. The J gene is TRBJ1-1, the V gene TRBV3-1 (or the pseudogene TRBV3-2); a possible D gene is TRBD1 (5 bases). The V gene's germline CDR1 is LGHDT and CDR2 YNNKEL (reference sequence). The CDR3 loop spans 13 amino acids. Trimming took 0 bases from V and 7 from J, leaving 9 bases between them.

This chain joins TRBV9 and TRBJ2-3; TRBD2 aligns across 11 bases. This CDR3 spans 16 amino acids. CDR1 and CDR2 from the germline V gene are SGDLS and YYNGEE. The junction had 7 bases not matched to a gene; V was cut back by 0 bases and J by 7 bases. The CDR3 spells CASSVELAGGANTQYF. CDR3 nucleotide sequence: TGTGCCAGCAGCGTAGAGCTAGCGGGGGGAGCGAATACGCAGTATTTT.